A single TCR beta chain is shown here with its context. This specimen belongs to a study of blood T cell repertoires in COVID-19. Study in general: Researchers got acute and convalescent COVID-19 samples from the United States, Italy and Spain.

In the source study's methods: Estimated nucleated cell counts came from reference gene primer amplification. Some clones are missing from TCRdb's copy, which holds only in-frame ones; the method was immunoSEQ multiplex PCR. V and J calls plus clone size are reproduced from that table; the DNA served to infer D and trimming. This table has some 700,000 clones, 80% to 90% appearing once. The CDR3 spans 16 residues. This receptor was identified in a woman under 30 with acute or convalescent COVID-19. The sequenced sample was peripheral blood. V is TRBV12-1 and J is TRBJ1-2. TRBV12-1 is a documented pseudogene. DNA of the CDR3: TGTGCCAGCAGCTTCTGGGGGAGGGGTGGAAACTATGGCTACACCTTC. It codes for CASSFWGRGGNYGYTF.